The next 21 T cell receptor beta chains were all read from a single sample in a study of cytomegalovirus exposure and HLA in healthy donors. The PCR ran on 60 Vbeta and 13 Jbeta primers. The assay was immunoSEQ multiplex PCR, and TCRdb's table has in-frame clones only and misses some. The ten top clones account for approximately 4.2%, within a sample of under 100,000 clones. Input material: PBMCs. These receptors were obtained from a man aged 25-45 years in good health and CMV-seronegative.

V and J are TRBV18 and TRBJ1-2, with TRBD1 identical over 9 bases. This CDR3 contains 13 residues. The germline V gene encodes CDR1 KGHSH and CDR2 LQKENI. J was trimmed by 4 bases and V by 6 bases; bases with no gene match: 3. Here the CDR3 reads CASSPTGGYGYTF. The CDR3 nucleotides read TGTGCCAGCTCCCCGACAGGGGGCTATGGCTACACCTTC.

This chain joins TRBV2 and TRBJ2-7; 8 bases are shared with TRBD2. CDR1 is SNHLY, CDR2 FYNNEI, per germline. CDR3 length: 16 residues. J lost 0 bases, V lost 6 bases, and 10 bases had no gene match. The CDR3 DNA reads TGTGCCAGCAGGTGGACGAGCGGGGGCGGCTCCTACGAGCAGTACTTC. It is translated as CASRWTSGGGSYEQYF.

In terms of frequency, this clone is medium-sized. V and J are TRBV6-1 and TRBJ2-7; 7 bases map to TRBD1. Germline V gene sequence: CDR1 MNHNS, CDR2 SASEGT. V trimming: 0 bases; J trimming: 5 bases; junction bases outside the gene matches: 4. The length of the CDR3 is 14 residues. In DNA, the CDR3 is TGTGCCAGCAGTGAAGCCGAGGGGGCGGACGAGCAGTACTTC. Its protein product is CASSEAEGADEQYF.

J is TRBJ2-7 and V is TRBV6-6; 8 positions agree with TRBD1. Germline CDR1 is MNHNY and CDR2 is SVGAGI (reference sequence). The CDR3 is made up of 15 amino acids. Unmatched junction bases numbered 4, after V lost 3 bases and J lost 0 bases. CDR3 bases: TGTGCCAGCAGTTATGGAACAGGGGGCTCCTACGAGCAGTACTTC. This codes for CASSYGTGGSYEQYF.

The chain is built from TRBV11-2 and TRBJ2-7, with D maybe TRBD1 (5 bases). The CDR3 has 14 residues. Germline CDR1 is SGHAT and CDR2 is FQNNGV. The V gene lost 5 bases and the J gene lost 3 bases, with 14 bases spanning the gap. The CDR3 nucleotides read TGTGCCAGCAGCCTCGAAAGGGGCGGCTACGAGCAGTACTTC. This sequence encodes CASSLERGGYEQYF.

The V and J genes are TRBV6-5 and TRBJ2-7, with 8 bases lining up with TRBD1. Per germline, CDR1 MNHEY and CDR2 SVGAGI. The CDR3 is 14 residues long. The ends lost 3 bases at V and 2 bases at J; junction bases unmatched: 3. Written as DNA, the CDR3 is TGTGCCAGCAGTTATCGGACAGGGACCTACGAGCAGTACTTC. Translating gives CASSYRTGTYEQYF.

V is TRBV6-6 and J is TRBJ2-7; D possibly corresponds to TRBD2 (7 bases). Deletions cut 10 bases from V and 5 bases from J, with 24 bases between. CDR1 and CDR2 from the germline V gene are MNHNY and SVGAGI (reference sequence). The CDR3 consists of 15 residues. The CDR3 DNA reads TGTGCCACCTACAGGGCCTCAGCGGGAAGGGACGAGCAGTACTTC. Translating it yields CATYRASAGRDEQYF.

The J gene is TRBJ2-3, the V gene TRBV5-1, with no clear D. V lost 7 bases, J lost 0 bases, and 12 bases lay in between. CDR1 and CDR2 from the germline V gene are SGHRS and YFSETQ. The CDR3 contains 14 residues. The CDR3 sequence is CASGPYTSTDTQYF. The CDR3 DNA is TGCGCCAGCGGTCCTTATACTAGCACAGATACGCAGTATTTT. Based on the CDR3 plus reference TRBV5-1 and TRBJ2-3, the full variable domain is KAGVTQTPRYLIKTRGQQVTLSCSPISGHRSVSWYQQTPGQGLQFLFEYFSETQRNKGNFPGRFSGRQFSNSRSEMNVSTLELGDSALYLCASGPYTSTDTQYFGPGTRLTVL.

CDR3 region: CASSSRTSGASTDTQYF. CDR3 DNA: TGTGCCAGCAGCTCCCGGACTAGCGGGGCTAGCACAGATACGCAGTATTTT. The chain has TRBV13 and TRBJ2-3; 12 positions match TRBD2. V was clipped by 4 bases and J by 0 bases; unmatched bases: 5. Germline values: CDR1 PRHDT, CDR2 FYEKMQ (reference sequence). The CDR3 totals 17 residues.

CDR3 sequence reads: CASSMEPEDIQYF. CDR3 DNA: TGTGCCAGTAGTATGGAGCCGGAGGACATTCAGTACTTC. The rearrangement links TRBV19 to TRBJ2-4; tentatively, D is TRBD2 (5 bases). V was trimmed by 3 bases and J by 8 bases, leaving 11 bases between them. Germline loops: CDR1 LNHDA, CDR2 SQIVND (reference sequence). The CDR3 has 13 residues.

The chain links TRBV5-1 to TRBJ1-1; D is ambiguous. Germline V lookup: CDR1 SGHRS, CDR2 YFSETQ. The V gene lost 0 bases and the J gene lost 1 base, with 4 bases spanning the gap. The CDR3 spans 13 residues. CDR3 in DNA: TGCGCCAGCAGCTTGGGAGAGAACACTGAAGCTTTCTTT. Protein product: CASSLGENTEAFF.

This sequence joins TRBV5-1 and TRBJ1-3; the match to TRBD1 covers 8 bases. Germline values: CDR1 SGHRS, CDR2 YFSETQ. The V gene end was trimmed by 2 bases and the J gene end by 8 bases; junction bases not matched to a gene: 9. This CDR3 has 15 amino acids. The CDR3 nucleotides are TGCGCCAGCAGCTTCAATCCAGGGGGCTCGGACACCATATATTTT. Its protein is CASSFNPGGSDTIYF. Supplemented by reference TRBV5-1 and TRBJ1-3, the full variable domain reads KAGVTQTPRYLIKTRGQQVTLSCSPISGHRSVSWYQQTPGQGLQFLFEYFSETQRNKGNFPGRFSGRQFSNSRSEMNVSTLELGDSALYLCASSFNPGGSDTIYFGEGSWLTVV.

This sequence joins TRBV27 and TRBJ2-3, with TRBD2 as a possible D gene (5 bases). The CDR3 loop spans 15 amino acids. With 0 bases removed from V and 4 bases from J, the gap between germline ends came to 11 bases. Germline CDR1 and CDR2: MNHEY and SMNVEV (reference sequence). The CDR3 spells CASSLSLSEADTQYF. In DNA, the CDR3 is TGTGCCAGCAGTTTATCGCTTAGCGAGGCAGATACGCAGTATTTT.

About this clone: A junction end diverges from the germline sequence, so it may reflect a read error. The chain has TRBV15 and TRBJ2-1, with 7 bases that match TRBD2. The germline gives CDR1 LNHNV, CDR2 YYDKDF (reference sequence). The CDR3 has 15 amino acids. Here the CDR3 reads CATRRGRDYYNEQFF. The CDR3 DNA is TGTGCCACCAGAAGAGGGCGGGACTACTACAATGAGCAGTTCTTC.

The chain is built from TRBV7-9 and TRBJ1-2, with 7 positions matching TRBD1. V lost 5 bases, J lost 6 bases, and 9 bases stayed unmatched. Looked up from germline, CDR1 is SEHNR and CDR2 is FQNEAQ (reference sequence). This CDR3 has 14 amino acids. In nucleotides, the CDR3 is TGTGCCAGCAGCCGGAGCGACAGGGTTCATGGCTACACCTTC. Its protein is CASSRSDRVHGYTF.

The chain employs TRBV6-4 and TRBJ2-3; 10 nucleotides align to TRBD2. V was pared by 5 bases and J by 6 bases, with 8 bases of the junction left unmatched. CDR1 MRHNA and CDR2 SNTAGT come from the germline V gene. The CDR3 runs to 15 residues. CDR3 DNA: TGTGCCAGCAGTACCCTAGCGGGAGCCCAGGATACGCAGTATTTT. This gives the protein CASSTLAGAQDTQYF.

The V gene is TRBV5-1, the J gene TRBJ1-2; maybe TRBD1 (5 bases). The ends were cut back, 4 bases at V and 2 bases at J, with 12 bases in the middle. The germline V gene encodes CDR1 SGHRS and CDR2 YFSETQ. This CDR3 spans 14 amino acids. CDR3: CASSPQTANYGYTF. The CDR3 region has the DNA TGCGCCAGCAGCCCCCAGACAGCCAACTATGGCTACACCTTC.

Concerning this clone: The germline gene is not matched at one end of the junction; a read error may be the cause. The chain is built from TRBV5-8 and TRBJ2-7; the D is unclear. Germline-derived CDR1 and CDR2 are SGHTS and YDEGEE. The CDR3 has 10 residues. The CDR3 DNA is TGTGCCAGCAGCTTGGGCTTAGCCGTCTTC. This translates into CASSLGLAVF.

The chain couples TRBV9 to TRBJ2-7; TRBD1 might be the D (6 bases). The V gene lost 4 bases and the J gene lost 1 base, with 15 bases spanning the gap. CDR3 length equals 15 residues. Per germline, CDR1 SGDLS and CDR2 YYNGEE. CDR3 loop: CASSPTGSLSYEQYF. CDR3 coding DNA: TGTGCCAGCAGCCCAACAGGGAGCTTGTCCTACGAGCAGTACTTC.

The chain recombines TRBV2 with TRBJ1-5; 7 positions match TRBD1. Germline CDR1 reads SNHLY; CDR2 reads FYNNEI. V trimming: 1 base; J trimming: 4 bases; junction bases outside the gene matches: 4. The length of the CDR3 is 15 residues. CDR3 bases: TGTGCCAGCAGTGAAGAGGGACAGAAGAATCAGCCCCAGCATTTT. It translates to CASSEEGQKNQPQHF. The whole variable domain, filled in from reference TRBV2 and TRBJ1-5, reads EPEVTQTPSHQVTQMGQEVILRCVPISNHLYFYWYRQILGQKVEFLVSFYNNEISEKSEIFDDQFSVERPDGSNFTLKIRSTKLEDSAMYFCASSEEGQKNQPQHFGDGTRLSIL.

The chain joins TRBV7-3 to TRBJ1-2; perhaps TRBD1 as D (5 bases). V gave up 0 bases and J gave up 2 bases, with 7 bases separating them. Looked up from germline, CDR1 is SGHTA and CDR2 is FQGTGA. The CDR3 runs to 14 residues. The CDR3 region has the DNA TGTGCCAGCAGCTTAACCCCAGGGAACTATGGCTACACCTTC. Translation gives CASSLTPGNYGYTF.